The rows below give T cell receptor beta chains drawn from one sample of a study of vaccination effects on CD4 cells after COVID-19. Sequencing used immunoSEQ multiplex PCR; TCRdb keeps in-frame clones, though not all of them. The table records 20,000 to 25,000 clones, approximately 70% of them present only once. No antigens are known for them. Sequenced here: CD4+ T cells from PBMCs cultured with HCoV-NL63 spike peptides, sampled after COVID-19 vaccination. These receptors were obtained from a human donor who received a COVID-19 vaccine. Each CDR3 is given with its conserved first and last residue. D genes are given only for firm matches. The size entry is marked missing in some rows and otherwise reads once, few, many or a size class.

D gene: TRBD1
J gene: TRBJ1-5
V gene: TRBV19
clone size: few
CDR3 DNA: TGTGCCAGCCGGTTGGGACAGGGGGCTAATCAGCCCCAGCATTTT
CDR3 protein: CASRLGQGANQPQHF

D gene: TRBD1
J gene: TRBJ1-2
V gene: TRBV6-5
clone size: few
CDR3 DNA: TGTGCCAGCAGTCTTCAGGACAGGGAAAACTATGGCTACACCTTC
CDR3 protein: CASSLQDRENYGYTF

D gene: NA
J gene: TRBJ1-1
V gene: TRBV27
clone size: few
CDR3 DNA: TGTGCCAGCGGGTGGAACTCGAACACTGAAGCTTTCTTT
CDR3 protein: CASGWNSNTEAFF

D gene: TRBD2
J gene: TRBJ2-3
V gene: TRBV5-1
clone size: NA
CDR3 DNA: TGCGCCAGCAGCTTGCCAGTAGCGGGGGGCACAGATACGCAGTATTTT
CDR3 protein: CASSLPVAGGTDTQYF

D gene: TRBD1
J gene: TRBJ1-3
V gene: TRBV5-1
clone size: few
CDR3 DNA: TGCGCCAGCAGCCCCGGGACAGGGGATAACACCATATATTTT
CDR3 protein: CASSPGTGDNTIYF

D gene: TRBD1
J gene: TRBJ1-1
V gene: TRBV4-1
clone size: NA
CDR3 DNA: TGCGCCAGCAGCCAACCGCTGCAGGTCCGGGACAGGGTGAACACTGAAGCTTTCTTT
CDR3 protein: CASSQPLQVRDRVNTEAFF

D gene: NA
J gene: TRBJ2-2
V gene: TRBV9
clone size: NA
CDR3 DNA: TGTGCCCCAGCACTGAGCGGAAACACCGGGGAGCTGTTTTTT
CDR3 protein: CAPALSGNTGELFF

D gene: NA
J gene: TRBJ1-3
V gene: TRBV2
clone size: large
CDR3 DNA: TGTGCCAGCACCAGTGGGGGGCCTGGAAACACCATATATTTT
CDR3 protein: CASTSGGPGNTIYF

D gene: NA
J gene: TRBJ1-5
V gene: TRBV19
clone size: once
CDR3 DNA: TGTGCCAGTAGTTCTCCTCGGGGAGGGTCTAATCAGCCCCAGCATTTT
CDR3 protein: CASSSPRGGSNQPQHF

D gene: NA
J gene: TRBJ1-6
V gene: TRBV2
clone size: once
CDR3 DNA: TGTGCCAGCAGGCGGGACTATAATTCACCCCTCCACTTT
CDR3 protein: CASRRDYNSPLHF

D gene: TRBD1
J gene: TRBJ2-7
V gene: TRBV10-2
clone size: NA
CDR3 DNA: TGCGCCAGCAGACCCGGGACAGGGACCTACGAGCAGTACTTC
CDR3 protein: CASRPGTGTYEQYF

D gene: NA
J gene: TRBJ1-2
V gene: TRBV12-3/TRBV12-4
clone size: NA
CDR3 DNA: TGTGCCAGCAGTTTAGCGGGACCCTATGGCTACACCTTC
CDR3 protein: CASSLAGPYGYTF

D gene: NA
J gene: TRBJ2-2
V gene: TRBV2
clone size: few
CDR3 DNA: TGTGCCAGCAGTAATCCAGGGACGGGCGCCGGGGAGCTGTTTTTT
CDR3 protein: CASSNPGTGAGELFF

D gene: NA
J gene: TRBJ1-2
V gene: TRBV5-4
clone size: NA
CDR3 DNA: TGTGCCAGCAGCTACTCCCAGGGCCAAGAGCGCGGCTACACCTTC
CDR3 protein: CASSYSQGQERGYTF

D gene: NA
J gene: TRBJ2-3
V gene: TRBV5-1
clone size: NA
CDR3 DNA: TGCGCCAGCAGCTTCTCGGGCGATACGCAGTATTTT
CDR3 protein: CASSFSGDTQYF

D gene: NA
J gene: TRBJ1-2
V gene: TRBV27
clone size: NA
CDR3 DNA: TGTGCCAGCAGTTTAACCCCGACAGGAAGCTATGGCTACACCTTC
CDR3 protein: CASSLTPTGSYGYTF